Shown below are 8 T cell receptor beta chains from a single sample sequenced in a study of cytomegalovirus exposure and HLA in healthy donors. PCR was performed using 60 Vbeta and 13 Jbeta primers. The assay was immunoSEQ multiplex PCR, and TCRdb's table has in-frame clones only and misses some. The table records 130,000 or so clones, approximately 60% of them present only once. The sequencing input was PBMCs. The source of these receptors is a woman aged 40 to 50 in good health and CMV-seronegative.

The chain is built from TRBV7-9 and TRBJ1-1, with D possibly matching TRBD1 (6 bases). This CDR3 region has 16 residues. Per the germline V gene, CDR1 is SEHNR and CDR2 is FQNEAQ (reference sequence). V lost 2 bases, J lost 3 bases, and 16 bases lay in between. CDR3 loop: CASSLSGGGPHTEAFF. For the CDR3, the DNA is TGTGCCAGCAGCTTATCCGGCGGGGGGCCCCACACTGAAGCTTTCTTT.

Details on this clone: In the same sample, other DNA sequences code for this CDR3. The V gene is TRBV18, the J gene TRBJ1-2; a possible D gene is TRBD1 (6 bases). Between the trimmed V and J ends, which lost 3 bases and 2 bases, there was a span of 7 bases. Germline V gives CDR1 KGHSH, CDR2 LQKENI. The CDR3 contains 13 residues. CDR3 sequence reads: CASSPDSNYGYTF. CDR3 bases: TGTGCCAGCTCACCGGACAGCAACTATGGCTACACCTTC.

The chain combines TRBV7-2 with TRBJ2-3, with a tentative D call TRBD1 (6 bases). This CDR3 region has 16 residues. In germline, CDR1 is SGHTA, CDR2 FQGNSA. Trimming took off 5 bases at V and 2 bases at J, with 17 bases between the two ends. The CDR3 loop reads CASSQRGRLSTDTQYF. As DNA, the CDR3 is TGTGCCAGCAGCCAAAGGGGGAGACTCTCCACAGATACGCAGTATTTT.

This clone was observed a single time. The CDR3 DNA sequence: TGTGCCAGTAGGGGACAGGGTTTATATGGCTACACCTTC. It yields the protein CASRGQGLYGYTF. The chain recombines TRBV19 with TRBJ1-2; 9 nucleotides line up with TRBD1. The CDR3 length is 13 residues. Germline assignment: CDR1 LNHDA and CDR2 SQIVND (reference sequence). The V gene end was trimmed by 6 bases and the J gene end by 5 bases; junction bases not matched to a gene: 4.

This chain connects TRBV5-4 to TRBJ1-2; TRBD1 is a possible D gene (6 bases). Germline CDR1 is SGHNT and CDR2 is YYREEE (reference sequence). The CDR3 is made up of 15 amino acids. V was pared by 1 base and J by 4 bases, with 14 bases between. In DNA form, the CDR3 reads TGTGCCAGCAGCTTGCAGCTTGGGGGCCCCTATGGCTACACCTTC. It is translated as CASSLQLGGPYGYTF. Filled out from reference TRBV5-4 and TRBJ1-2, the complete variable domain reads ETGVTQSPTHLIKTRGQQVTLRCSSQSGHNTVSWYQQALGQGPQFIFQYYREEENGRGNFPPRFSGLQFPNYSSELNVNALELDDSALYLCASSLQLGGPYGYTFGSGTRLTVV.

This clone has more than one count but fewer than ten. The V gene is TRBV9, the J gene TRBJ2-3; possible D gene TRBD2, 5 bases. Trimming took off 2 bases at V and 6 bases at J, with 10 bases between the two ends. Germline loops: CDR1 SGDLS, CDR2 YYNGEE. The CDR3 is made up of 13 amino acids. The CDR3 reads CASSVLSGDTQYF. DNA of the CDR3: TGTGCCAGCAGCGTTTTATCGGGGGATACGCAGTATTTT.

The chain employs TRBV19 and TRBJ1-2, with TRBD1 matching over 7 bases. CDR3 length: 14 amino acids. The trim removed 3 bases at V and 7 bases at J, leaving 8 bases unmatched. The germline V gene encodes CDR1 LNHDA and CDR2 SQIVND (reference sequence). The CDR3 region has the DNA TGTGCCAGTAGTATGGGCGAGGGGGCTTCTGGCTACACCTTC. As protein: CASSMGEGASGYTF.

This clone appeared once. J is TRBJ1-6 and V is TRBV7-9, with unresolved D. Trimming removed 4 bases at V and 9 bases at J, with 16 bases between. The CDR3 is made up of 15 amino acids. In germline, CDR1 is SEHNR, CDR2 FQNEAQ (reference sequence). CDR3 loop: CASSSYPSSGSPLHF. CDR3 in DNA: TGTGCCAGCAGCTCCTACCCAAGTTCAGGTTCACCCCTCCACTTT.